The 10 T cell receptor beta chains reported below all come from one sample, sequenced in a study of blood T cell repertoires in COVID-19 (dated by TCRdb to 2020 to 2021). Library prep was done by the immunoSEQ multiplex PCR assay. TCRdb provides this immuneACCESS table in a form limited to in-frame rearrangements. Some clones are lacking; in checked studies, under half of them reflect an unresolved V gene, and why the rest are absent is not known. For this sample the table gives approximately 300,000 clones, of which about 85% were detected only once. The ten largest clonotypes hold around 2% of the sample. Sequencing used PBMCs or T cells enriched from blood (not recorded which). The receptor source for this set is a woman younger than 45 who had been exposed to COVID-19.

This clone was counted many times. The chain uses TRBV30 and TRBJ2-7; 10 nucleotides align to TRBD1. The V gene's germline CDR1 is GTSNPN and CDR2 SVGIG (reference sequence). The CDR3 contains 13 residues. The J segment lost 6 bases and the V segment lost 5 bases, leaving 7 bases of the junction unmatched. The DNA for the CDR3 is TGTGCCTGGGCCCCCGGACAGGGGGTCGAGCAGTACTTC. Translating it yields CAWAPGQGVEQYF.

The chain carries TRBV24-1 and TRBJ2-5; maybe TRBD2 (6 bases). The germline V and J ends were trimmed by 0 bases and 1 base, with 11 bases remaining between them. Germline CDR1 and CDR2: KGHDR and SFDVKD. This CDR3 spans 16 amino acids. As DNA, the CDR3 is TGTGCCACCAGTGATTTGGGCTCGGGGGTCCAAGAGACCCAGTACTTC. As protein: CATSDLGSGVQETQYF.

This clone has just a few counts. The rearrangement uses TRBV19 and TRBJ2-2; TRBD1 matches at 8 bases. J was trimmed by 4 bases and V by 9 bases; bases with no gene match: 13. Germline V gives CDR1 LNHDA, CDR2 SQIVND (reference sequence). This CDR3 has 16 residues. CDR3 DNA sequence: TGTGCCAGCCAAAAGGACAGGGCTATGATCACCGGGGAGCTGTTTTTT. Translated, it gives CASQKDRAMITGELFF.

CDR3 in DNA: TGTGCCAGCAGCGAAGTGACAGGAAACAATGAGCAGTTCTTC. It encodes CASSEVTGNNEQFF. J is TRBJ2-1 and V is TRBV13, with a tentative D call TRBD1 (6 bases). V shed 5 bases and J shed 5 bases, with 13 bases lying between them. Germline V gives CDR1 PRHDT, CDR2 FYEKMQ (reference sequence). The CDR3 runs to 14 residues.

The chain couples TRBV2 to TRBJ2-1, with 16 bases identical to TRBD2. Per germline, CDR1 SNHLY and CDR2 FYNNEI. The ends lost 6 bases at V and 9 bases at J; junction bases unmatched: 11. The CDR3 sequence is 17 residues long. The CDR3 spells CASSLSGTSGRASEQFF. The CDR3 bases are TGTGCCAGCAGCCTATCCGGGACTAGCGGGAGGGCAAGTGAGCAGTTCTTC.

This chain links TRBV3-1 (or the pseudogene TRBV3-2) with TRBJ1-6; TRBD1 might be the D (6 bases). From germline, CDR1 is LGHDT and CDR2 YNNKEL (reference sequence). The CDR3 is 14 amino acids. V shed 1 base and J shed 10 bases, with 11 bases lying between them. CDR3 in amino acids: CASSQVQGRSPLHF. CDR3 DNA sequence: TGTGCCAGCAGCCAAGTTCAGGGGAGATCACCCCTCCACTTT.

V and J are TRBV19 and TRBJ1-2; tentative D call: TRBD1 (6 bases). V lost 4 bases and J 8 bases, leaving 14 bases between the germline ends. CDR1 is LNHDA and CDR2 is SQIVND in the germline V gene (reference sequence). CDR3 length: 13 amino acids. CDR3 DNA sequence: TGTGCCAGTAGTACGCTGGACAGTTACGGCTACACCTTC. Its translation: CASSTLDSYGYTF.

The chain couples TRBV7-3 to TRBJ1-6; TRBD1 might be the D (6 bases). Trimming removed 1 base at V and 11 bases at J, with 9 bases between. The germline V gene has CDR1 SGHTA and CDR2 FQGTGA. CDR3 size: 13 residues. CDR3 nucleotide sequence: TGTGCCAGCAGCTTAAGTAACAGGGCACCCCTCCACTTT. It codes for CASSLSNRAPLHF.

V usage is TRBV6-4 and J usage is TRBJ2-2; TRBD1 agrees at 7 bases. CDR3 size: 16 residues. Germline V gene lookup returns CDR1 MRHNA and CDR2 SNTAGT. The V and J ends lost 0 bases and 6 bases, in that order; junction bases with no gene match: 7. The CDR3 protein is CASSDSGGGKAGELFF. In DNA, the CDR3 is TGTGCCAGCAGTGACTCAGGGGGCGGAAAGGCCGGGGAGCTGTTTTTT.

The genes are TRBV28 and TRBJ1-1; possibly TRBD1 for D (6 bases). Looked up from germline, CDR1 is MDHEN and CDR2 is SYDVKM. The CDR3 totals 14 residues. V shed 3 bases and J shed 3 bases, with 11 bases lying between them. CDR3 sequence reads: CASSFTGRYTEAFF. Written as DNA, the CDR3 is TGTGCCAGCAGTTTTACAGGGCGATACACTGAAGCTTTCTTT.